This T cell receptor (beta chain) was recovered during a study of early stage breast cancer tumors. Between the trimmed V and J ends, which lost 4 bases and 6 bases, there was a span of 10 bases. CDR3 length: 12 amino acids. Germline CDR1 and CDR2: LNHDA and SQIVND (reference sequence). The table lists this clone with a few counts. Antigen unknown. Whole-study findings and limits: Compared with adjacent normal breast tissue, tumors showed around 2.7-fold greater T cell density and higher clonality. In most of the 16 patients, blood comparison separated tumor from normal breast.

Sequencing used immunoSEQ multiplex PCR; TCRdb keeps in-frame clones, though not all of them. The sample has over 25,000 clones, roughly three fifths seen once. The chain has TRBV19 and TRBJ2-7; D is ambiguous. Material for sequencing was breast tumor tissue. This sequence originates from a person between 50 and 60 years old with breast cancer. The CDR3 DNA follows: TGTGCCAGTAGTAGACGGACCGGCGAGCAGTACTTC. Its protein product is CASSRRTGEQYF.